The entry that follows covers one T cell receptor (beta chain) sequence. This sample stems from a study of T cell changes during pregnancy in multiple sclerosis. The data were produced by immunoSEQ multiplex PCR, yet TCRdb's version contains in-frame clones alone and is incomplete. Here the sample spans more than 20,000 clones, around 85% being singletons. CDR3 length equals 13 residues. CDR1 LNHNV and CDR2 YYDKDF come from the germline V gene (reference sequence). J lost 8 bases, V lost 8 bases, and 11 bases had no gene match. The V gene is TRBV15, the J gene TRBJ1-1, with 7 bases that match TRBD1. The sequence came from a female donor in good health, enrolled as a control in a pregnancy study. The material was CD8+ T cells from peripheral blood mononuclear cells, obtained in the first trimester of pregnancy. This CDR3 reads CATGVTQGLEAFF. The CDR3 DNA sequence: TGTGCCACCGGGGTAACACAGGGGCTGGAAGCTTTCTTT.